One and the same sample provided the 17 T cell receptor delta chains below, sequenced in a study of γδ T cells in repeated Plasmodium falciparum infection. TCRdb re-analyzed the multiplex PCR reads via CATT. The sample yields around 50,000 delta-chain clones, 1.5% to 2% seen once. Flow sorting of PBMC yielded separate Vgamma9/Vdelta2+ and Vdelta2-negative gammadelta T cell populations for bulk repertoire analysis. Sequencing was performed on gamma-delta T cells from blood. The receptors were sampled from a pool of human donors (malaria-infected and uninfected, not separated).

In its sample, this clone was seen many times. A read error likely explains why the TCRdb protein, taken from a much larger clone, differs from this DNA's translation at residue 15; the protein shown is translated from the DNA. The V gene is TRDV1, the J gene TRDJ1, with D hard to call. The CDR3 covers 22 residues. CDR1 is TSWWSYY, CDR2 QGS, per germline. Trimming took off 5 bases at V and 2 bases at J, with 36 bases between the two ends. CDR3: CALGQSLLLRSHLYSKTDKLIF. The CDR3 DNA follows: TGTGCTCTTGGGCAAAGCTTACTACTCAGGAGCCACCTATACTCGAAAACCGATAAACTCATCTTT.

A note on this clone: The protein that TCRdb holds for this DNA derives from a much larger clone and differs from the translated DNA at residue 7, which likely indicates a read error; the protein shown here is translated from the DNA. This chain uses TRDV1 with TRDJ1; D may be TRDD3 (5 bases). The J gene, not given by TCRdb, was assigned here from a germline match of the nucleotide sequence. V was trimmed by 3 bases and J by 4 bases, leaving 27 bases between them. The CDR3 is 19 residues long. CDR1 is TSWWSYY, CDR2 QGS, per germline. CDR3 bases: TGTGCTCTTGGGGACGCTACCCAAGCTGGGCCGATTCCGTACGATAAACTCATCTTT. Translating it yields CALGDATQAGPIPYDKLIF.

Comment on this clone: The protein TCRdb gives is from a much larger clone and does not agree with this DNA's translation at residue 6, likely a read error; the protein shown here comes from the DNA. This chain uses TRDV1 with TRDJ1; 8 positions match TRDD3. Here the J gene was assigned by germline matching of the DNA, as TCRdb has none. Germline loops: CDR1 TSWWSYY, CDR2 QGS. The junction had 28 bases not matched to a gene; V was cut back by 6 bases and J by 1 base. The length of the CDR3 is 22 residues. In DNA, the CDR3 is TGTGCTCTTGGTGTAAGCCCGCCTTCCGACGACCAATGTGGGATACGCACCGATAAACTCATCTTT. Encoded protein: CALGVSPPSDDQCGIRTDKLIF.

A word on this clone: A far more abundant clone sits one base away, making this likely a read error. Other nucleotide sequences from this sample produce the same CDR3. The chain recombines TRDV1 with TRDJ1; 10 positions agree with TRDD3. The germline V gene encodes CDR1 TSWWSYY and CDR2 QGS. This CDR3 is built from 19 residues. The CDR3: CALGELRTKWGIQADKLIF. Written as DNA, the CDR3 is TGTGCTCTTGGGGAACTTCGAACGAAGTGGGGGATACAGGCCGATAAACTCATCTTC.

Of note for this clone: The translation of this DNA and the TCRdb protein of a much larger clone differ at residue 16, probably owing to a read error; the protein shown here is translated from the DNA. J is TRDJ1 and V is TRDV1, with unresolved D. No J gene is reported in TCRdb; it was inferred here by comparing the DNA with germline. Germline V gene data show CDR1 as TSWWSYY and CDR2 as QGS. The CDR3 spans 21 residues. V was trimmed by 5 bases and J by 3 bases, leaving 34 bases between them. This chain's CDR3 is CALGNLRASGRNTPYADKLIF. The CDR3 DNA reads as TGTGCTCTTGGGAACCTTAGGGCCTCGGGACGAAACACCCCTTACGCCGATAAACTCATCTTT.

This clone was picked up many times. This DNA translates differently at residue 10 from the TCRdb protein, which is that of a much larger clone; a read error is likely, and the protein shown is the DNA's own translation. The V gene is TRDV2, the J gene TRDJ1; 13 nucleotides align to TRDD3. Because TCRdb records no J gene, it was assigned here through a match of the DNA to germline. Trimming removed 3 bases from V and 0 bases from J; junction bases left unmatched: 21. The CDR3 has 22 residues. Germline CDR1 GEAIGNYY, CDR2 EKD. CDR3 sequence reads: CACDPPLKIPTGGYGDTDKLIF. CDR3 bases: TGTGCCTGTGACCCCCCCCTAAAAATCCCAACTGGGGGATACGGGGACACCGATAAACTCATCTTT.

This clone appeared many times. V gene TRDV1 combines with J gene TRDJ1, with 10 bases identical to TRDD3. Germline assignment: CDR1 TSWWSYY and CDR2 QGS. There are 20 residues in the CDR3. J lost 2 bases, V lost 1 base, and 16 bases had no gene match. The DNA for the CDR3 is TGTGCTCTTGGGGAACGGCTGATGAGGTACTGGGGGATCGGTACCGATAAACTCATCTTT. This sequence encodes CALGERLMRYWGIGTDKLIF.

This clone has a handful of counts. The protein TCRdb gives is from a much larger clone and does not agree with this DNA's translation at residue 3, likely a read error; the protein shown here comes from the DNA. The V and J genes are TRDV1 and TRDJ1; either TRDD2 or TRDD3 may supply D (6 bases each). The germline V gene encodes CDR1 TSWWSYY and CDR2 QGS. The CDR3 spans 23 residues. The CDR3 DNA reads as TGTGCTCCTGGGGAACTTCCACTCCTACGAGGGGGGTGGGATTCAGCGTACACCGATAAACTCATCTTT. It encodes CAPGELPLLRGGWDSAYTDKLIF.

Regarding this clone: A far larger clone is a single base away, which makes a read error likely. Other DNA sequences of this sample code for an identical CDR3. The V gene is TRDV1, the J gene TRDJ1; 9 nucleotides line up with TRDD3. No J gene was available from TCRdb, and it was assigned here by a germline match of the DNA. The germline gives CDR1 TSWWSYY, CDR2 QGS. The CDR3 is 20 residues long. The V gene end was trimmed by 3 bases and the J gene end by 4 bases; junction bases not matched to a gene: 21. The CDR3 region has the DNA TGTGCTCTTGGGGAGGGAGCGCCTTTACGTCCGGGGGATACAGTCGATAAACTCATCTTT. Protein product: CALGEGAPLRPGDTVDKLIF.

Of note for this clone: This probably arose from a read error, given a far larger clone one base away. Other nucleotide sequences in the sample specify the same CDR3. The CDR3 sequence: CALGEVVLDPVTAQLFF. CDR3 sequence (DNA): TGTGCTCTTGGGGAAGTAGTACTGGATCCAGTGACGGCACAACTCTTCTTT. This chain uses TRDV1 with TRDJ2, with D perhaps TRDD3 (5 bases). The germline V gene encodes CDR1 TSWWSYY and CDR2 QGS. The CDR3 spans 17 residues.

On this clone itself: The protein given by TCRdb reflects a much larger clone and differs at residue 10 from this DNA's translation, likely from a read error; the protein shown is the DNA's translation. This rearrangement joins TRDV2 to TRDJ1, with TRDD3 identical over 7 bases. The J gene, not given by TCRdb, was assigned here from a germline match of the nucleotide sequence. V was pared by 1 base and J by 4 bases, with 20 bases of the junction left unmatched. The CDR3 loop spans 19 amino acids. Germline assignment: CDR1 GEAIGNYY and CDR2 EKD. This chain's CDR3 is CACDTLDLGGTAKNDKLIF. CDR3 nucleotide sequence: TGTGCCTGTGACACACTTGATCTGGGGGGTACGGCCAAGAACGATAAACTCATCTTT.

This clone came up a few times. The translation of this DNA and the TCRdb protein of a much larger clone differ at residue 12, probably owing to a read error; the protein shown here is translated from the DNA. The J gene is TRDJ1, the V gene TRDV1; TRDD3 might be the D (5 bases). TCRdb leaves out the J gene; it was filled in here by matching the DNA to germline. Germline V lookup: CDR1 TSWWSYY, CDR2 QGS. CDR3 length: 15 residues. CDR3 in DNA: TGTGCTCTTGGGAAGTTACTGGAGAACACCGATAGACTCATCTTT. This translates into CALGKLLENTDRLIF.

In its sample, this clone was seen a few times. The protein given by TCRdb reflects a much larger clone and differs at residue 15 from this DNA's translation, likely from a read error; the protein shown is the DNA's translation. For the CDR3, the DNA is TGTGCTCTTGGAGAAGGACTACTACGGCTGGGGGATGTGGGGGCAGCACAACTCTTCTTT. Its translation: CALGEGLLRLGDVGAAQLFF. The rearrangement links TRDV1 to TRDJ2; TRDD3 matches at 9 bases. TCRdb is silent on the J gene; assignment here came from matching the DNA to germline. The germline gives CDR1 TSWWSYY, CDR2 QGS. The CDR3 sequence is 20 residues long. V was clipped by 6 bases and J by 6 bases; unmatched bases: 23.

Concerning this clone: TCRdb records a much larger clone's protein for this DNA, with a difference at residue 15 that likely arises from a read error; the protein given is the translation of the DNA. The chain combines TRDV3 with TRDJ1; 7 bases map to TRDD3. This CDR3 spans 17 amino acids. Germline CDR1 reads TVYSNPD; CDR2 reads GDNSRS (reference sequence). Here the CDR3 reads CASYRRTVGINTDKPIF. In nucleotides, the CDR3 is TGTGCCTCCTATCGGCGTACTGTGGGGATAAACACCGATAAACCCATCTTT.

The J gene is TRDJ1, the V gene TRDV1; weak D call: TRDD3 (6 bases). Here the J gene came from matching the DNA to germline, since TCRdb omits it. Trimming left V 4 bases short and J 2 bases short, with 38 bases between. Looked up from germline, CDR1 is TSWWSYY and CDR2 is QGS. The CDR3 length is 23 residues. DNA of the CDR3: TGTGCTCTTGGGGTCGCTCCCCAGTGGGTCGGGGGAAGAGAGGTACAGTATACCGATAAACTCATCTTT. Its translation: CALGVAPQWVGGREVQYTDKLIF.

This clone was observed at least ten times. The chain combines TRDV1 with TRDJ1; weak D call: TRDD1 (6 bases). The CDR3 consists of 28 residues. Per germline, CDR1 TSWWSYY and CDR2 QGS. V was shortened by 0 bases and J by 0 bases, with 47 bases between the two germline ends. The CDR3 DNA reads as TGTGCTCTTGGGGAACTTCCGTTTCCCCCTCTGGCTACTAAGAAATATTTACGGGTCCTTGCTTACACCGATAAACTCATCTTT. Its protein product is CALGELPFPPLATKKYLRVLAYTDKLIF.

The chain combines TRDV1 with TRDJ1, with 8 bases that match TRDD3. No J gene is reported in TCRdb; it was inferred here by comparing the DNA with germline. CDR3 length: 19 residues. The V segment lost 6 bases and the J segment 0 bases; nucleotides outside the gene matches: 18. Germline CDR1 reads TSWWSYY; CDR2 reads QGS. The CDR3 nucleotides read TGTGCTCTTGGAGGGCCTACTGGGGGGCGACCCGATTACACCGATAAACTCATCTTT. This gives the protein CALGGPTGGRPDYTDKLIF.